The 14 T cell receptor beta chains listed next were all sequenced from one sample in a study of blood T cells in healthy people across ages. It was with a sample-barcoded 5' primer and a J-beta primer mix that a second PCR of about 6 to 12 cycles was run. TCRdb ran MiXCR on the 5' RACE reads and lists one entry per CDR3 protein. The sample contains about 1,400,000 distinct CDR3 sequences, approximately 40% of which appear only once. The sequencing sample was made of blood. The source is a woman under 30 in good health.

A few counts support this clonotype. The chain recombines TRBV29-1 with TRBJ1-5, with 7 positions matching TRBD1. V shed 6 bases, J shed 6 bases, and the junction held 11 bases outside the gene matches. The CDR3 length is 14 residues. Germline V gene data show CDR1 as SQVTM and CDR2 as ANQGSEA. As DNA, the CDR3 is TGCAGCGTGGCAGGAGGGACAGAACGTCAGCCCCAGCATTTT. Its translation is CSVAGGTERQPQHF.

The rearrangement links TRBV5-1 to TRBJ1-1, with D unclear. CDR1 and CDR2 (germline): SGHRS, YFSETQ. There are 13 residues in the CDR3. Trimming stripped 0 bases from V and 6 bases from J, with 9 bases between. This chain's CDR3 is CASSLEGYAEAFF. The CDR3 nucleotides read TGCGCCAGCAGCTTGGAAGGATACGCTGAAGCTTTCTTT.

This clonotype was counted only a few times. The gene calls are TRBV27 and TRBJ2-3; D gene uncertain. The V gene lost 6 bases and the J gene lost 2 bases, with 15 bases spanning the gap. The CDR3 is made up of 15 amino acids. Looked up from germline, CDR1 is MNHEY and CDR2 is SMNVEV (reference sequence). The CDR3 protein is CASSHSRADTDTQYF. The CDR3, as DNA: TGTGCCAGCAGCCACTCTAGGGCAGACACAGATACGCAGTATTTT.

This clonotype was recorded a few times. J is TRBJ2-3 and V is TRBV5-1; 11 nucleotides align to TRBD1. The trim removed 5 bases at V and 4 bases at J, leaving 3 bases unmatched. The germline gives CDR1 SGHRS, CDR2 YFSETQ. This CDR3 spans 14 amino acids. The CDR3: CASRRGQGADTQYF. CDR3 nucleotide sequence: TGCGCCAGCAGAAGGGGACAGGGGGCAGATACGCAGTATTTT.

This chain connects TRBV14 to TRBJ2-7; 10 nucleotides align to TRBD2. Trimming removed 0 bases from V and 5 bases from J; junction bases left unmatched: 19. Germline loops: CDR1 SGHDN, CDR2 FVKESK. CDR3 length equals 20 residues. The CDR3 DNA reads as TGTGCCAGCAGCCAAGAAAGGCCAATAGCGGGGGGAAAGGGTAACGACGAGCAGTACTTC. Residues: CASSQERPIAGGKGNDEQYF.

The rearrangement uses TRBV20-1 and TRBJ2-5, with TRBD1 identical over 11 bases. The better agreement between TRBJ2-7 and the DNA end casts doubt on the J call. CDR1 is DFQATT, CDR2 SNEGSKA, per germline (reference sequence). There are 16 residues in the CDR3. The CDR3 DNA reads TGCAGTGCTAGTACCCAGGACAGGGGGCGCATCGACGAGCAGTACTTC. Its translation: CSASTQDRGRIDEQYF.

As for this clonotype: Possible read error: a much larger clone is one base away. The chain combines TRBV13 with TRBJ2-7, with D tentatively TRBD2 (6 bases). Per the germline V gene, CDR1 is PRHDT and CDR2 is FYEKMQ (reference sequence). This CDR3 comprises 15 residues. CDR3 sequence (DNA): TGTACCAGCAGCTTAGAAGGGGCGGGAACCTACGAGCAGTACTTC. Encoded protein: CTSSLEGAGTYEQYF.

The CDR3 region has the DNA TGTGCCAGCAGTGACAGGGGGCTACGCTCTGGGGCCAACGTCCTGACTTTC. Encoded protein: CASSDRGLRSGANVLTF. The gene calls are TRBV12-3 or TRBV12-4 and TRBJ2-6, with 10 positions matching TRBD1. V was pared by 5 bases and J by 0 bases, with 4 bases of the junction left unmatched. The CDR3 runs to 17 residues.

Only a few counts were recorded for this clonotype. The chain recombines TRBV12-3 or TRBV12-4 with TRBJ2-1; 14 positions match TRBD2. V lost 7 bases, J lost 8 bases, and 7 bases stayed unmatched. The CDR3 has 15 amino acids. In nucleotides, the CDR3 is TGTGCCAGCAAGATGGGACTAGCGGGAGTTTATGAGCAGTTCTTC. Translating it yields CASKMGLAGVYEQFF.

Many counts were recorded for this clonotype. The chain joins TRBV20-1 to TRBJ1-5, with TRBD1 matching 8 bases. Germline CDR1 reads DFQATT; CDR2 reads SNEGSKA (reference sequence). This CDR3 comprises 14 residues. J was trimmed by 1 base and V by 7 bases; bases with no gene match: 6. CDR3 in amino acids: CSGRRGPSNQPQHF. The CDR3 nucleotides read TGCAGTGGACGCAGGGGGCCGAGCAATCAGCCCCAGCATTTT.

This sequence joins TRBV5-1 and TRBJ2-7, with TRBD1 matching 7 bases. The ends lost 0 bases at V and 6 bases at J; junction bases unmatched: 9. Germline loops: CDR1 SGHRS, CDR2 YFSETQ. The CDR3 contains 15 residues. CDR3 sequence reads: CASSLEGAGRGEQYF. The CDR3 nucleotides read TGCGCCAGCAGCTTGGAGGGGGCAGGCAGGGGCGAGCAGTACTTC.

The V gene is TRBV6-6, the J gene TRBJ2-5; unclear D gene. Germline CDR1 reads MNHNY; CDR2 reads SVGAGI (reference sequence). The ends were cut back, 8 bases at V and 1 base at J, with 11 bases in the middle. The CDR3 has 13 residues. The CDR3 spells CASCRGFQETQYF. CDR3 DNA: TGTGCCAGCTGTAGAGGTTTCCAAGAGACCCAGTACTTC.

The chain employs TRBV20-1 and TRBJ2-5, with D perhaps assigned TRBD1 or TRBD2 (6 bases each). Looked up from germline, CDR1 is DFQATT and CDR2 is SNEGSKA (reference sequence). CDR3 size: 12 residues. V lost 6 bases, J lost 5 bases, and 13 bases lay in between. The CDR3 sequence is CSAIRGEETQYF. The CDR3 DNA reads TGCAGTGCCATAAGGGGGGAGGAGACCCAGTACTTC.

This clonotype was detected a few times. V is TRBV6-6 and J is TRBJ2-1; TRBD2 is a possible D gene (5 bases). Between the trimmed V and J ends, which lost 7 bases and 1 base, there was a span of 14 bases. CDR1 and CDR2 (germline): MNHNY, SVGAGI (reference sequence). There are 15 residues in the CDR3. For the CDR3, the DNA is TGTGCCAGCACCACCGAGGGCGGTTCCTACAATGAGCAGTTCTTC. Its translation is CASTTEGGSYNEQFF.